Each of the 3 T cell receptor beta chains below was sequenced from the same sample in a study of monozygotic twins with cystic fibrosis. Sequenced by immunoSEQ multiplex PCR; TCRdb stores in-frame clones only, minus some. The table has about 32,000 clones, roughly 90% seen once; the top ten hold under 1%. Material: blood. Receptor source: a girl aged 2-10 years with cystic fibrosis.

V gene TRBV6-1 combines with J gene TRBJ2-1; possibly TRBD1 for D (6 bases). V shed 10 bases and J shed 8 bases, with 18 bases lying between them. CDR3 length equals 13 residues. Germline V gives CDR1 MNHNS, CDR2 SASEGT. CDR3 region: CATGTPNRYEQFF. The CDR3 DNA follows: TGTGCCACCGGGACACCGAATAGGTATGAGCAGTTCTTC.

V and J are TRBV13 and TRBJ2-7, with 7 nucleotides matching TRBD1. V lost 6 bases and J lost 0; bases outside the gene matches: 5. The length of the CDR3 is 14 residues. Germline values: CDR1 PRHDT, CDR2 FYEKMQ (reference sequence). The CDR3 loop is CASSKQGISYEQYF. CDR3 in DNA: TGTGCCAGCAGTAAACAGGGGATCTCCTACGAGCAGTACTTC.

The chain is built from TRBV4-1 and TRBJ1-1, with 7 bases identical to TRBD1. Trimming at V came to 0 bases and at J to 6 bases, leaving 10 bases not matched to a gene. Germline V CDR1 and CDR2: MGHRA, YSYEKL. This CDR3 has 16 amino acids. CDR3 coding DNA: TGCGCCAGCAGCCAAGATAGATACACAGACAGGGCTGAAGCTTTCTTT. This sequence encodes CASSQDRYTDRAEAFF.